This T cell receptor (beta chain) was identified in a study of technical replicates of blood from several donors. CDR3 length: 17 residues. V lost 1 base and J lost 3; bases outside the gene matches: 6. Germline V gene sequence: CDR1 SEHNR, CDR2 FQNEAQ (reference sequence). Libraries were prepared by immunoSEQ multiplex PCR; TCRdb keeps only in-frame clonotypes and omits some of them. Of tens of thousands of clones listed, just under 97% are singletons. The TCR comes from a human donor in good health. This chain joins TRBV7-9 and TRBJ2-3; 11 bases map to TRBD2. The specimen was T cells isolated from PBMCs. The chain's CDR3 is CASSLVSPSGRTDTQYF. The CDR3 bases are TGTGCCAGCAGCTTAGTTAGCCCTAGCGGGAGGACAGATACGCAGTATTTT.